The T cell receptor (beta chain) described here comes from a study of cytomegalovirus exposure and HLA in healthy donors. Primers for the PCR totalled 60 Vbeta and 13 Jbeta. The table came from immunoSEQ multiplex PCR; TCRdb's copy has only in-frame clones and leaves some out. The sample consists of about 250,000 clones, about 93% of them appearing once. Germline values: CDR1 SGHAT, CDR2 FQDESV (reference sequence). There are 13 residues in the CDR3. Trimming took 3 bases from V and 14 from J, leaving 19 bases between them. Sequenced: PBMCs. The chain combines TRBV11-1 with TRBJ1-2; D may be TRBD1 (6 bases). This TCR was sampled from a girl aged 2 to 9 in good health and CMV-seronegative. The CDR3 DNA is TGTGCCAGCAGCTTCCTGAGGACAGATCTTACTACCTTC. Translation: CASSFLRTDLTTF.